The 3 T cell receptor beta chains given below trace back to one sample, sequenced in a study of shared clonotypes between healthy human individuals. Here immunoSEQ multiplex PCR was the method, and the copy in TCRdb shows in-frame clones only, minus some. The repertoire holds a few million clones, 85% to 95% seen once, with 0.35% to 0.5% in the top ten. Specimen: naive CD4+ T cells from PBMCs. Indicated subset: CD45RA+ positively selected. The origin of the receptors is a young man in good health. Some clones in this sample may be carry-over from other donors' samples.

The sample holds one count of this clone. The chain joins TRBV28 to TRBJ2-3; D ambiguous. This CDR3 spans 16 amino acids. The germline CDR1 and CDR2 sequences are MDHEN and SYDVKM. Trimming stripped 3 bases from V and 0 bases from J, with 13 bases between. The CDR3 DNA sequence: TGTGCCAGCAGTTTCTCAAGGTTAGGTAGCACAGATACGCAGTATTTT. This gives the protein CASSFSRLGSTDTQYF.

In regard to this clone: Other DNA sequences in this specimen translate into the identical CDR3. CDR3 DNA: TGTGCCAGCAGTTACTCCCGGGCGGGAGGGGAAAAACTGTTTTTT. It specifies CASSYSRAGGEKLFF. The chain joins TRBV6-5 to TRBJ1-4; the D is unclear. CDR1 and CDR2 from the germline V gene are MNHEY and SVGAGI. This CDR3 is built from 15 residues. V gave up 0 bases and J gave up 8 bases, with 13 bases separating them.

The chain employs TRBV27 and TRBJ2-5; 7 positions match TRBD2. CDR3 length: 14 residues. The V segment lost 4 bases and the J segment 5 bases; nucleotides outside the gene matches: 7. Germline CDR1 is MNHEY and CDR2 is SMNVEV (reference sequence). CDR3 loop: CASSSAGSGETQYF. The DNA for the CDR3 is TGTGCCAGCAGTTCAGCGGGGTCGGGGGAGACCCAGTACTTC.